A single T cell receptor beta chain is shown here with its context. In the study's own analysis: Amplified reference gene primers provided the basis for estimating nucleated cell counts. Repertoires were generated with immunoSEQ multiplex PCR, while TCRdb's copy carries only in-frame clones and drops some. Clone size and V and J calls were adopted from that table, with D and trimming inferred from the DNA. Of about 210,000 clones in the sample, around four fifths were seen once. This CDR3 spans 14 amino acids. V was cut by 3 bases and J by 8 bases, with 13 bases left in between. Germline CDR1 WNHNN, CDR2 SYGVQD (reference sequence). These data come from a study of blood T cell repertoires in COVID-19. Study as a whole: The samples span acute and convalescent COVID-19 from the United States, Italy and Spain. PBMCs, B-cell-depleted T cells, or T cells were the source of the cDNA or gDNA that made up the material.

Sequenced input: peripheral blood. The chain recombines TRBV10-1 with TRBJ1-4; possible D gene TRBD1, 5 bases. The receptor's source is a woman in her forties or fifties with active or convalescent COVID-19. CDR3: CASSEGGAGEKLFF. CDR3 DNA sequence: TGCGCCAGCAGTGAAGGCGGCGCAGGGGAAAAACTGTTTTTT.